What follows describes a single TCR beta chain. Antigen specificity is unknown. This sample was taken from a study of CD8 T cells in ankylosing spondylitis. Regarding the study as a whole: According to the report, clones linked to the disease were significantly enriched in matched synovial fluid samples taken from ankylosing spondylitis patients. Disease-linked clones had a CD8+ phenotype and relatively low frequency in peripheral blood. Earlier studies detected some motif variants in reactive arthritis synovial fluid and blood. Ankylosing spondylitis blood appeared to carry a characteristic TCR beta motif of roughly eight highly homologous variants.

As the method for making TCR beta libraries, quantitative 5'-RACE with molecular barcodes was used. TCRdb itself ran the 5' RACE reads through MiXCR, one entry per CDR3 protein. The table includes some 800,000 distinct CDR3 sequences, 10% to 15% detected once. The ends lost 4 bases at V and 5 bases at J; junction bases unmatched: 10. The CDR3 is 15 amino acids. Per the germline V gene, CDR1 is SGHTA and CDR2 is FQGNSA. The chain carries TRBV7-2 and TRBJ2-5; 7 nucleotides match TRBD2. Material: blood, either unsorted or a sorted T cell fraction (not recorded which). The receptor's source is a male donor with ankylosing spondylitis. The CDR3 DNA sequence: TGTGCCAGCAGCTCCCTTGGCGGGAGTGGGGAGACCCAGTACTTC. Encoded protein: CASSSLGGSGETQYF.